This T cell receptor beta chain is drawn from a study of blood T cell repertoires in COVID-19. CDR1 and CDR2 (germline): KGHSH, LQKENI. Trimming cost V 2 bases and J 6 bases, with 13 bases left between them. This CDR3 has 14 residues. The table came from immunoSEQ multiplex PCR; TCRdb's copy has only in-frame clones and leaves some out. The table records under 200,000 clones, 84% of them present only once. The J gene is TRBJ1-2, the V gene TRBV18, with a possible D match to TRBD1 (6 bases). The sample consisted of peripheral blood. The source is a woman between 70 and 85 years old with COVID-19, enrolled during active disease. Here the CDR3 reads CASSPSRGGDGYTF. For the CDR3, the DNA is TGTGCCAGCTCACCATCGCGGGGGGGCGATGGCTACACCTTC.